The entry below describes one TCR beta chain. There are a few counts of this clonotype. No cognate antigen has been identified for it. One base away there is no much larger clone; base qualities are not given. The data stem from a study of blood T cells in healthy people across ages (dated by TCRdb to the mid-2010s). As for the study more broadly: Template switching captured roughly one uniquely barcoded TCR beta cDNA molecule per two T cells in model experiments. The study analyzed two additional independent replicas of 1 million unique cDNA reads from the same blood draw for two donors, one aged 18 to 29 and one aged 80 or older. The study measured age-related changes in TCR beta repertoire diversity using deep sequencing normalized with unique cDNA molecular identifiers. To avoid experimental bias, donors of different ages were spread randomly across the sequencing lanes. Four age groups were formed from the donors: young (average about 17 years), middle-aged (approximately 41), aged (more than 55) and long-lived (less than 85).

Library preparation employed 5' RACE. The run used an Illumina HiSeq 2500. A second about 7 to 12 cycle PCR used a sample-barcoded 5' primer and a J-beta primer mix. A template-switch 5' adaptor carrying 12 random nucleotides introduced a unique molecular identifier onto each TCR beta cDNA molecule. Each sample yielded at least 2.5 million CDR3-containing paired-end reads. All of the RNA was converted into first-strand cDNA using the Mint cDNA synthesis kit, with a TRBC-specific oligonucleotide serving as the primer. All cDNA was treated with uracil-DNA glycosylase and then went through a first 18-cycle PCR with the universal primers M1SS and BC2_uni_R. Under the source paper's analysis protocol: For normalization, 1 million high-quality reads were randomly selected from each sample, with every read carrying a distinct molecular identifier. Instead of being binned into consensus sequences, reads with shared molecular identifiers were discarded. MiTCR, set to a Q25 quality threshold and the strictest error-elimination algorithm, was used for CDR3 identification, clonotype clustering and error correction. A nonparametric unseen species model with Euler transformation was used to estimate a lower bound on total TCR beta diversity. The raw public data were reprocessed by TCRdb itself: fastp quality trimming at Q25, MiXCR clonotype calling, in-frame beta chains only. Entries are consolidated by CDR3 protein sequence, retaining the most common genes and DNA. In this record, the V and J calls reflect TCRdb's handling and not the investigators' own analysis. This sample holds about 1.8 million distinct CDR3 sequences; 40% to 55% were observed only once. The ten largest account for approximately 2.1% of the sample.

Beyond this particular receptor, the publication reports: The long-lived group showed more naive CD4+ T cells, fewer expanded clones and increased TCR diversity than the aged group, suggesting age selection. The CMV infection status of donors was not known, potentially confounding age-related changes in expanded clonotypes. There was a strong correlation between observed TCR beta diversity and the percentage of naive T cells measured by flow cytometry. Observed TCR beta diversity per million T cells fell roughly linearly with age, and a significant reduction was already apparent by age about 36. Conclusive comparison of naive and antigen-experienced compartments was prevented by the profiling of bulk unsorted PBMCs. Total diversity estimates from one million sequenced T cells were considered lower bounds and underestimates.

The donors were some 36 Caucasian individuals from Russia, aged about 6 to 100 years, who were systemically healthy. Each donor gave ten milliliters of peripheral blood, drawn into EDTA-treated Vacutainer tubes. Ficoll-Paque density-gradient centrifugation was used to isolate PBMCs, with at least 6 million per sample. Trizol reagent was used to extract total RNA from the PBMCs, yielding at least 6 micrograms per sample. For every donor, flow cytometry on a PBMC aliquot measured the percentage of naive CD45RAhigh/CD27high T cells. Trimming takes 4 bases off V and 1 base off J; junction bases not matched to a gene: 6. For CDR1 and CDR2, the germline V gene lists MDHEN and SYDVKM. Taken from cysteine to phenylalanine, the CDR3 has 16 residues. Of the read, only the CDR3 DNA is kept; its 48 bases are in frame from base 1.

The sequenced material came from blood. Recombination linked TRBV28 to TRBJ2-5, with 10 middle bases fitting TRBD2. The TCR comes from a woman aged 40 to 49 in good health. The CDR3 is CASSSGLADRQETQYF. The sequenced DNA: TGTGCCAGCAGTTCTGGACTAGCGGACCGCCAAGAGACCCAGTACTTC.